A selection of T cell receptor beta chains follows, all from one sample in a study of cytomegalovirus exposure and HLA in healthy donors. Clones were read by immunoSEQ multiplex PCR, and TCRdb kept only the in-frame ones, dropping some. Of roughly 120,000 clones listed, roughly 70% are singletons. The sample was PBMCs. The origin of the receptors is a woman between 18 and 29 years old in good health and CMV-seronegative. Both conserved end residues are trimmed from each CDR3. Fields, in order: V gene, CDR3 protein.

>TRBV4-1
ASSQVGEGSEQF
>TRBV4-2
ASSQVMRGGYYNEQF
>TRBV10-1
ASSEGLSGNTIY
>TRBV6-1
ASSEVRNYGYT
>TRBV13
ASSLQGAGEKLF
>TRBV6-6
ASSPSTQGKSYEQY
>TRBV6-5
ASNFGPGVTEAF
>TRBV5-6
ASSLKTSGGAETQY
>TRBV28
ASSPGDYGYT
>TRBV28
ASTFGGSGNQPQH
>TRBV6-1
ASSEGGSYEQY
>TRBV28
ASSSPIWAGHGYT